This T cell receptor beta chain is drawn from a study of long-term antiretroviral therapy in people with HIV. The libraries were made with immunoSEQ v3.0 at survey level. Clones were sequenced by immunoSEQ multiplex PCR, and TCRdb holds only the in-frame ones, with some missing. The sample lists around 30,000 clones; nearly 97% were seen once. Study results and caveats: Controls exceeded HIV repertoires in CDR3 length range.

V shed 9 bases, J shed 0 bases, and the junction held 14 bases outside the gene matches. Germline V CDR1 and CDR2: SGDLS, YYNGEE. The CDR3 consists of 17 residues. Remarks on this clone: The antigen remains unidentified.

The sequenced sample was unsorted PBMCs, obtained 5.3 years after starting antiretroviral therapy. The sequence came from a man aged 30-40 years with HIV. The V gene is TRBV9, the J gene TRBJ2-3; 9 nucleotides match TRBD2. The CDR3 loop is CATFPGLAGTSTDTQYF. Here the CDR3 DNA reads TGTGCCACCTTCCCGGGACTAGCAGGCACTAGCACAGATACGCAGTATTTT.